This TCR beta chain was documented in a study of blood T cell repertoires in COVID-19. On the study more broadly: Samples came from the United States, Italy and Spain, spanning acute and convalescent COVID-19.

Germline assignment: CDR1 KGHSH and CDR2 LQKENI. Between the trimmed V and J ends, which lost 3 bases and 1 base, there was a span of 10 bases. The CDR3 runs to 15 residues. While infection was still active, Seattle patients were enrolled and then followed longitudinally. Original processing notes: How many nucleated cells were present was estimated from reference gene primer amplification. Repertoires were generated with immunoSEQ multiplex PCR, while TCRdb's copy carries only in-frame clones and drops some. V, J and clone size are taken as reported in that table, and D and trimming were inferred from the DNA itself. The sample lists approximately 330,000 clones; 87% were seen once.

The chain is built from TRBV18 and TRBJ2-1; no firm D call. This clonotype was sampled from a young man with COVID-19, enrolled during active disease. The source material was peripheral blood. CDR3 residues: CASSPNSKSYNEQFF. CDR3 nucleotides: TGTGCCAGCTCACCGAATAGTAAATCCTACAATGAGCAGTTCTTC.